A single sample is the source of the 28 T cell receptor beta chains below, sequenced in a study of radiation and T cells in renal cell carcinoma. This sample's time point: blood 4 weeks post-SBRT, at nephrectomy. The treatment denotes: 15 Gy SBRT to primary tumor, nephrectomy 4 weeks later. Assay used: immunoSEQ multiplex PCR; TCRdb lists only in-frame clones, some missing. This repertoire shows more than 60,000 clones, 75% to 90% found once; its top ten account for over 2%. Sequenced here: blood, sampled from a patient whose treatment included radiotherapy and nephrectomy. Receptors were obtained from a woman in her fifties or sixties with renal cell carcinoma.

This clone showed up just once. V and J are TRBV6-5 and TRBJ1-5; D may be TRBD1 (5 bases). This CDR3 region has 13 residues. Trimming removed 6 bases from V and 3 bases from J, with 9 bases in between. CDR1 MNHEY and CDR2 SVGAGI come from the germline V gene. CDR3 sequence (DNA): TGTGCCAGCAGCGGACATCTCAATCAGCCCCAGCATTTT. Amino acids: CASSGHLNQPQHF.

The chain recombines TRBV4-1 with TRBJ2-3; 9 bases agree with TRBD2. The CDR3 length is 16 residues. V trimming: 0 bases; J trimming: 1 base; junction bases outside the gene matches: 2. Germline V CDR1 and CDR2: MGHRA, YSYEKL. The chain's CDR3 is CASSQEPSGGTDTQYF. As DNA, the CDR3 is TGCGCCAGCAGCCAAGAACCTAGCGGGGGCACAGATACGCAGTATTTT.

The V gene is TRBV11-3, the J gene TRBJ2-2; TRBD2 agrees at 7 bases. In germline, CDR1 is SGHNT, CDR2 YENEEA. J was trimmed by 3 bases and V by 5 bases; bases with no gene match: 6. CDR3 length equals 15 residues. The CDR3 here is CASSPTSRDTGELFF. CDR3 nucleotide sequence: TGTGCCAGCAGCCCGACTAGCCGGGACACCGGGGAGCTGTTTTTT. Full variable domain (rest looked up from reference TRBV11-3 and TRBJ2-2): EAGVVQSPRYKIIEKKQPVAFWCNPISGHNTLYWYLQNLGQGPELLIRYENEEAVDDSQLPKDRFSAERLKGVDSTLKIQPAELGDSAVYLCASSPTSRDTGELFFGEGSRLTVL.

This clone came up a few times. V usage is TRBV11-2 and J usage is TRBJ2-7; either TRBD1 or TRBD2 may supply D (5 bases each). The CDR3 consists of 12 residues. The V gene lost 6 bases and the J gene lost 7 bases, with 13 bases spanning the gap. CDR1 is SGHAT and CDR2 is FQNNGV in the germline V gene. The CDR3 loop is CASRGRAGEQYF. The CDR3 bases are TGTGCCAGCAGGGGACGGGCCGGGGAGCAGTACTTC.

The rearrangement uses TRBV20-1 and TRBJ2-1; D gene ambiguous. The CDR3 length is 11 residues. CDR1 is DFQATT and CDR2 is SNEGSKA in the germline V gene (reference sequence). The V and J ends lost 6 bases and 5 bases respectively, with 8 bases between them. The CDR3 nucleotides are TGCAGTGCCACGACTCACAATGAGCAGTTCTTC. It yields the protein CSATTHNEQFF.

The gene calls are TRBV7-9 and TRBJ2-1, with 11 bases fitting TRBD2. CDR1 is SEHNR, CDR2 FQNEAQ, per germline (reference sequence). The V segment lost 1 base and the J segment 4 bases; nucleotides outside the gene matches: 3. The CDR3 sequence is 16 residues long. CDR3 nucleotides: TGTGCCAGCAGCTTAGGGGGACTAGCGGTATACAATGAGCAGTTCTTC. Translation: CASSLGGLAVYNEQFF. Complete variable domain (other parts from reference TRBV7-9 and TRBJ2-1): DTGVSQNPRHKITKRGQNVTFRCDPISEHNRLYWYRQTLGQGPEFLTYFQNEAQLEKSRLLSDRFSAERPKGSFSTLEIQRTEQGDSAMYLCASSLGGLAVYNEQFFGPGTRLTVL.

This sequence joins TRBV7-2 and TRBJ2-7, with D possibly being TRBD2 (5 bases). Trimming pared 1 base from V and 0 bases from J, leaving 7 bases between. CDR1 is SGHTA and CDR2 is FQGNSA in the germline V gene. The CDR3 sequence is 14 residues long. As DNA, the CDR3 is TGTGCCAGCAGCTTAGGTCGGGGCTCCTACGAGCAGTACTTC. Translating it yields CASSLGRGSYEQYF.

This clone came up once. The CDR3 loop is CASSHTLTGGNYNEQFF. Here the CDR3 DNA reads TGCGCCAGCAGCCACACCCTGACAGGGGGTAACTACAATGAGCAGTTCTTC. The chain is built from TRBV5-1 and TRBJ2-1; 9 bases fit TRBD1. Germline V gene sequence: CDR1 SGHRS, CDR2 YFSETQ. Unmatched junction bases numbered 11, after V lost 4 bases and J lost 3 bases. The CDR3 is 17 residues long. The entire variable domain, with the rest obtained from reference TRBV5-1 and TRBJ2-1, is as follows: KAGVTQTPRYLIKTRGQQVTLSCSPISGHRSVSWYQQTPGQGLQFLFEYFSETQRNKGNFPGRFSGRQFSNSRSEMNVSTLELGDSALYLCASSHTLTGGNYNEQFFGPGTRLTVL.

The gene calls are TRBV7-9 and TRBJ1-3, with no clear D. The CDR3 runs to 16 residues. V shed 3 bases and J shed 0 bases, with 12 bases lying between them. The V gene's germline CDR1 is SEHNR and CDR2 FQNEAQ (reference sequence). The chain's CDR3 is CASSFLMPSSGNTIYF. CDR3 DNA sequence: TGTGCCAGCAGCTTTCTTATGCCCTCCTCTGGAAACACCATATATTTT.

The V and J genes are TRBV13 and TRBJ2-7; 11 positions match TRBD1. Germline V gene lookup returns CDR1 PRHDT and CDR2 FYEKMQ (reference sequence). The CDR3 has 19 amino acids. V lost 5 bases to trimming and J lost 4 bases; unmatched junction nucleotides: 19. CDR3 protein: CASSLGGQGVLTSAYEQYF. CDR3 sequence (DNA): TGTGCCAGCAGCCTGGGGGGACAGGGGGTTTTGACTAGCGCTTACGAGCAGTACTTC.

The chain has TRBV2 and TRBJ2-6; 7 positions agree with TRBD2. The V gene's germline CDR1 is SNHLY and CDR2 FYNNEI. V lost 4 bases and J lost 3; bases outside the gene matches: 3. The CDR3 sequence is 15 residues long. The CDR3 reads CASSAGGLGANVLTF. The CDR3 DNA follows: TGTGCCAGCAGTGCGGGAGGACTTGGGGCCAACGTCCTGACTTTC.

The V and J genes are TRBV27 and TRBJ2-5; TRBD1 matches at 8 bases. Near its end, the DNA agrees better with TRBJ2-7, so the J call may be wrong. The CDR3 runs to 15 residues. Germline values: CDR1 MNHEY, CDR2 SMNVEV (reference sequence). In DNA, the CDR3 is TGTGCCAGCAGTGTCGGACAGGGAGGTGCCTACGAGCAGTACTTC. Protein product: CASSVGQGGAYEQYF.

The V and J genes are TRBV27 and TRBJ2-5; D remains unclear. The CDR3 totals 13 residues. Germline loops: CDR1 MNHEY, CDR2 SMNVEV (reference sequence). Trimming took 3 bases from V and 1 from J, leaving 6 bases between them. CDR3 nucleotides: TGTGCCAGCAGTTTCCCCGGCCAAGAGACCCAGTACTTC. It yields the protein CASSFPGQETQYF.

The rearrangement uses TRBV10-3 and TRBJ1-6; D might be TRBD1 (5 bases). Germline assignment: CDR1 ENHRY and CDR2 SYGVKD. This CDR3 is 18 amino acids long. V was trimmed by 5 bases and J by 7 bases, leaving 24 bases between them. CDR3: CAISKGRAGRGLNSPLHF. In DNA, the CDR3 is TGTGCCATCAGTAAAGGAAGGGCCGGGAGGGGATTGAATTCACCCCTCCACTTT.

This chain links TRBV7-9 with TRBJ1-1, with a weak D call TRBD1 (5 bases). The CDR3 runs to 14 residues. V lost 3 bases to trimming and J lost 5 bases, with 13 bases between them. The germline CDR1 and CDR2 sequences are SEHNR and FQNEAQ (reference sequence). This CDR3 reads CASSLGPPRTEAFF. CDR3 DNA: TGTGCCAGCAGCTTGGGACCCCCGCGAACTGAAGCTTTCTTT.

The CDR3 is CASSSLGDRDSAGEKLFF. The CDR3 DNA sequence: TGTGCCAGCAGCTCTCTCGGGGACAGGGATTCCGCTGGTGAAAAACTGTTTTTT. The chain employs TRBV5-4 and TRBJ1-4, with 9 bases fitting TRBD1. Germline trimming cut 3 bases from V and 7 bases from J; bases unmatched to any gene: 16. The CDR3 extends over 18 amino acids. The V gene's germline CDR1 is SGHNT and CDR2 YYREEE (reference sequence).

The chain links TRBV6-1 to TRBJ1-5; 11 bases map to TRBD1. The length of the CDR3 is 15 residues. Germline assignment: CDR1 MNHNS and CDR2 SASEGT. V shed 9 bases and J 2 bases; nucleotides not matched to a gene: 6. The CDR3 loop is CASLGQGAGNQPQHF. In DNA form, the CDR3 reads TGTGCCAGTTTAGGACAGGGGGCAGGCAATCAGCCCCAGCATTTT.

The chain combines TRBV7-8 with TRBJ2-7; 7 bases are shared with TRBD2. CDR1 is SGHVS and CDR2 is FQNEAQ in the germline V gene. The CDR3 covers 13 residues. The V gene end was trimmed by 7 bases and the J gene end by 5 bases; junction bases not matched to a gene: 8. The CDR3 protein is CASTTGTTHEQYF. The DNA of the CDR3 is TGTGCCAGCACCACCGGGACTACCCACGAGCAGTACTTC.

V usage is TRBV7-2 and J usage is TRBJ2-2; D is uncertain. V was shortened by 1 base and J by 2 bases, with 5 bases between the two germline ends. CDR3 length: 14 residues. Germline values: CDR1 SGHTA, CDR2 FQGNSA. CDR3 region: CASSLDRNTGELFF. In nucleotides, the CDR3 is TGTGCCAGCAGCTTAGACAGAAACACCGGGGAGCTGTTTTTT.

This clone has only one observation. The CDR3 is CASSGTWLTGELFF. CDR3 sequence (DNA): TGTGCCAGCAGCGGGACGTGGTTGACCGGGGAGCTGTTTTTT. This rearrangement joins TRBV5-8 to TRBJ2-2; either TRBD1 or TRBD2 may fit D (5 bases each). V lost 4 bases and J 5 bases, leaving 12 bases between the germline ends. This CDR3 comprises 14 residues. The V gene's germline CDR1 is SGHTS and CDR2 YDEGEE.

The CDR3 sequence: CASSPQGQETQYF. CDR3 nucleotide sequence: TGTGCCAGCAGTCCCCAGGGTCAAGAGACCCAGTACTTC. This chain uses TRBV6-1 with TRBJ2-5; maybe TRBD1 (5 bases). V lost 5 bases to trimming and J lost 2 bases, with 9 bases between them. Germline-derived CDR1 and CDR2 are MNHNS and SASEGT. The CDR3 is 13 residues long.

V gene TRBV7-9 combines with J gene TRBJ1-4; TRBD1 is a possible D gene (6 bases). Trimming shortened V by 5 bases and J by 8 bases, and 21 bases separated the two germline ends. This CDR3 contains 16 residues. Germline-derived CDR1 and CDR2 are SEHNR and FQNEAQ (reference sequence). This CDR3 reads CASSPLDSPRGEKLFF. CDR3 DNA sequence: TGTGCCAGCAGCCCTTTGGACAGCCCAAGGGGGGAAAAACTGTTTTTT.

CDR3 in amino acids: CASSQVAGSSAQYF. The CDR3 coding sequence is TGCGCCAGCAGCCAAGTGGCTGGTTCGTCGGCCCAGTACTTC. The chain links TRBV4-1 to TRBJ2-5; the D is unclear. This CDR3 is 14 amino acids long. Germline V gene lookup returns CDR1 MGHRA and CDR2 YSYEKL. V was pared by 1 base and J by 9 bases, with 15 bases between.

This clone was seen a few times. The V call is TRBV10-3, the J call TRBJ2-7; 10 positions agree with TRBD2. Germline V CDR1 and CDR2: ENHRY, SYGVKD. With 2 bases clipped from V and 5 bases from J, the junction kept 12 bases outside the gene matches. CDR3 size: 17 residues. CDR3 loop: CAISEHARLAGENEQYF. The CDR3 DNA reads TGTGCCATCAGTGAGCATGCAAGGCTAGCGGGAGAGAACGAGCAGTACTTC.

J is TRBJ2-7 and V is TRBV28; tentatively, D is TRBD2 (6 bases). The CDR3 sequence is 16 residues long. From germline, CDR1 is MDHEN and CDR2 SYDVKM. The V gene lost 0 bases and the J gene lost 0 bases, with 12 bases spanning the gap. CDR3 bases: TGTGCCAGCAGTTTATGGGGACTCCTCGACTCCTACGAGCAGTACTTC. Its translation: CASSLWGLLDSYEQYF.

This chain joins TRBV6-5 and TRBJ1-4; 7 bases match TRBD1. CDR3 length: 14 residues. The V and J ends lost 5 bases and 5 bases, in that order; junction bases with no gene match: 5. Germline V gene sequence: CDR1 MNHEY, CDR2 SVGAGI. The DNA for the CDR3 is TGTGCCAGCAGTACGACAGGGTCCAATGAAAAACTGTTTTTT. Residues: CASSTTGSNEKLFF.

In its sample, this clone was seen a few times. The chain carries TRBV4-2 and TRBJ2-3, with 7 bases fitting TRBD2. J was trimmed by 3 bases and V by 0 bases; bases with no gene match: 6. This CDR3 spans 16 amino acids. From germline, CDR1 is LGHNA and CDR2 YNFKEQ. The CDR3 sequence: CASSQERASGTDTQYF. DNA for the CDR3: TGTGCCAGCAGCCAAGAGCGGGCTAGCGGAACAGATACGCAGTATTTT.

V and J are TRBV4-2 and TRBJ2-3, with TRBD2 matching 10 bases. Germline-derived CDR1 and CDR2 are LGHNA and YNFKEQ. Unmatched junction bases numbered 9, after V lost 4 bases and J lost 5 bases. The CDR3 covers 16 residues. CDR3 bases: TGTGCCAGCAGCCCCATCCTAGCGGGGGTTGGAGATACGCAGTATTTT. Its translation is CASSPILAGVGDTQYF.